This TCR beta chain appears in the sequencing data of a study of cytomegalovirus exposure and HLA in healthy donors. Study conclusions and caveats: Some TCR beta chains (about 180 of them) were listed as cytomegalovirus-associated. Most TCR sequences were rare, but some public TCRs occurred in many donors. Earlier analysis found most TCR beta V segments productive about 90% or about 30% of the time.

The PCR was carried out with 60 Vbeta primers and 13 Jbeta primers. Original processing methods: Unique TCR beta chains numbered approximately 80 million in a later analysis, with around 10 million shared. The method was immunoSEQ multiplex PCR; TCRdb's version includes in-frame clones alone and lacks a portion of them. V, J and clone size are those of that table, while D and trimming were read from the DNA. The profile shows around 90,000 clones, approximately 69% of them singletons. This clone was detected a few times. What it binds is not known. Germline-derived CDR1 and CDR2 are SGHVS and FNYEAQ. Losses at the gene ends were 1 base for V and 6 bases for J; bases not matched to a gene: 14. This CDR3 comprises 18 residues.

The TCR was taken from a woman aged 45-65 years in good health and CMV-seropositive. The source material was PBMCs. The rearrangement links TRBV7-6 to TRBJ2-2, with 7 bases identical to TRBD1. The CDR3 DNA is TGTGCCAGCAGCTTAGTAGTTGCTCGGGACAGTCTTCCCGGGGAGCTGTTTTTT. It is translated as CASSLVVARDSLPGELFF.